Listed here are 21 T cell receptor beta chains from one sample, sequenced in a study of shared clonotypes between healthy human individuals. Assay: immunoSEQ multiplex PCR; the TCRdb copy retains only in-frame clones and omits some. Of around 2.1 million clones listed, approximately 94% are singletons. The source material was naive CD4+ T cells sorted from blood. Subset here: CD45RA+ positively selected. The receptors derive from a man between 18 and 29 years old in good health.

V is TRBV15 and J is TRBJ2-4; 9 bases match TRBD1. CDR3 length: 17 amino acids. CDR1 and CDR2 from the germline V gene are LNHNV and YYDKDF (reference sequence). Trimming at V came to 2 bases and at J to 5 bases, leaving 10 bases not matched to a gene. The CDR3 nucleotides are TGTGCCACCAGCAGACATACGGGACAGGGAGAACAAAACATTCAGTACTTC. Amino acid sequence: CATSRHTGQGEQNIQYF.

Of note for this clone: Other DNA sequences from this sample encode an identical CDR3 as well. The genes are TRBV5-1 and TRBJ2-5; D may be TRBD1 (5 bases). The CDR3 covers 14 residues. Looked up from germline, CDR1 is SGHRS and CDR2 is YFSETQ. The V end lost 1 base, the J end lost 0 bases, and 7 bases lay between the germline ends. CDR3 protein: CASSLSGNQETQYF. The CDR3 nucleotides read TGCGCCAGCAGCTTGTCAGGGAACCAAGAGACCCAGTACTTC. Full variable domain (rest looked up from reference TRBV5-1 and TRBJ2-5): KAGVTQTPRYLIKTRGQQVTLSCSPISGHRSVSWYQQTPGQGLQFLFEYFSETQRNKGNFPGRFSGRQFSNSRSEMNVSTLELGDSALYLCASSLSGNQETQYFGPGTRLLVL.

On this clone itself: Other DNA sequences in this sample translate to the same CDR3. V and J are TRBV19 and TRBJ2-3; D is uncertain. Germline V CDR1 and CDR2: LNHDA, SQIVND (reference sequence). This CDR3 is built from 11 residues. V lost 5 bases, J lost 6 bases, and 6 bases lay in between. The DNA for the CDR3 is TGTGCCAGTAGTGTAGGTGATACGCAGTATTTT. Its translation is CASSVGDTQYF.

The CDR3 DNA follows: TGTGCCAGCAGCTTTCGACCCAGGCCACCCCAAGAGACCCAGTACTTC. Translated: CASSFRPRPPQETQYF. The chain carries TRBV5-6 and TRBJ2-5; D gene uncertain. V was shortened by 2 bases and J by 1 base, with 15 bases between the two germline ends. Germline CDR1 reads SGHDT; CDR2 reads YYEEEE. The CDR3 loop spans 16 amino acids.

The CDR3 DNA reads TGTGCCAGCAGCGTAGGGGAGACGAGATATTTCAATGAGCAGTTCTTC. Its protein product is CASSVGETRYFNEQFF. The V gene is TRBV9, the J gene TRBJ2-1; D is possibly TRBD2 (5 bases). This CDR3 contains 16 residues. Trimming removed 0 bases from V and 6 bases from J, with 16 bases in between. The germline gives CDR1 SGDLS, CDR2 YYNGEE.

A remark on this clone: Other DNA sequences in this sample translate to the same CDR3. The J gene is TRBJ1-5, the V gene TRBV10-1; D remains ambiguous. The V end was cut by 2 bases, the J end by 2 bases, with 1 base between. Germline V CDR1 and CDR2: WNHNN, SYGVQD (reference sequence). CDR3 length: 12 amino acids. The CDR3 here is CASSEGNQPQHF. CDR3 sequence (DNA): TGCGCCAGCAGTGAGGGCAATCAGCCCCAGCATTTT.

This sequence joins TRBV2 and TRBJ1-4, with a weak D call TRBD1 (6 bases). V gave up 6 bases and J gave up 3 bases, with 14 bases separating them. Germline V gives CDR1 SNHLY, CDR2 FYNNEI. The CDR3 covers 15 residues. CDR3: CASSREGGSNEKLFF. CDR3 in DNA: TGTGCCAGCAGCAGGGAGGGGGGGTCTAATGAAAAACTGTTTTTT.

The rearrangement links TRBV28 to TRBJ2-1; 9 nucleotides align to TRBD2. Germline CDR1 and CDR2: MDHEN and SYDVKM. CDR3 size: 14 residues. V lost 5 bases, J lost 7 bases, and 6 bases stayed unmatched. CDR3 region: CASSIAGALNEQFF. DNA of the CDR3: TGTGCCAGCAGTATAGCGGGGGCTCTAAATGAGCAGTTCTTC.

The CDR3 protein is CASSFETGSGTDTQYF. The CDR3 coding sequence is TGCGCCAGCAGCTTTGAGACAGGGTCGGGCACAGATACGCAGTATTTT. The V and J genes are TRBV5-1 and TRBJ2-3, with 7 bases aligning to TRBD1. There are 16 residues in the CDR3. V was pared by 2 bases and J by 1 base, with 7 bases of the junction left unmatched. The germline V gene has CDR1 SGHRS and CDR2 YFSETQ.

Turning to this clone: Different DNA sequences within this sample yield the same CDR3. The chain is built from TRBV18 and TRBJ2-7; D remains unclear. Between the trimmed V and J ends, which lost 2 bases and 1 base, there was a span of 6 bases. CDR3 size: 13 residues. Germline V gene data show CDR1 as KGHSH and CDR2 as LQKENI. Here the CDR3 DNA reads TGTGCCAGCTCACCAATCAGTTCCTACGAGCAGTACTTC. This sequence encodes CASSPISSYEQYF.

The chain joins TRBV6-6 to TRBJ1-2; no definite D call. Germline CDR1 MNHNY, CDR2 SVGAGI (reference sequence). This CDR3 is built from 12 residues. Trimming pared 0 bases from V and 8 bases from J, leaving 7 bases between. The CDR3 bases are TGTGCCAGCAGTTACTCGTTAGACGGCTACACCTTC. It specifies CASSYSLDGYTF.

In its sample, this clone was seen a few times. Written as DNA, the CDR3 is TGTGCCAGCAGTTTCGCCGGACAGGCCAATTCACCCCTCCACTTT. It codes for CASSFAGQANSPLHF. The chain has TRBV27 and TRBJ1-6; 7 positions match TRBD1. The V gene end was trimmed by 3 bases and the J gene end by 7 bases; junction bases not matched to a gene: 6. The CDR3 has 15 amino acids. CDR1 MNHEY and CDR2 SMNVEV come from the germline V gene (reference sequence).

The chain has TRBV2 and TRBJ2-5; no clear D gene. V shed 11 bases and J shed 2 bases, with 18 bases lying between them. This CDR3 is 14 amino acids long. Per the germline V gene, CDR1 is SNHLY and CDR2 is FYNNEI. In DNA form, the CDR3 reads TGTGCCCAGAGTGAACAGAGGATGCAAGAGACCCAGTACTTC. It codes for CAQSEQRMQETQYF.

The genes are TRBV7-2 and TRBJ1-2; 11 nucleotides line up with TRBD1. The V gene end was trimmed by 4 bases and the J gene end by 7 bases; junction bases not matched to a gene: 5. Germline CDR1 reads SGHTA; CDR2 reads FQGNSA. The CDR3 is 14 amino acids. The CDR3 loop reads CASSSGQGAGGYTF. DNA for the CDR3: TGTGCCAGCAGCTCCGGACAGGGGGCAGGTGGCTACACCTTC.

DNA for the CDR3: TGTGCCTGGAGTTTAGAGTCTAATCAGCCCCAGCATTTT. Its translation is CAWSLESNQPQHF. The gene calls are TRBV30 and TRBJ1-5, with no clear D. Trimming stripped 2 bases from V and 4 bases from J, with 9 bases between. This CDR3 region has 13 residues. Germline-derived CDR1 and CDR2 are GTSNPN and SVGIG (reference sequence).

This chain links TRBV30 with TRBJ2-6; no definite D call. The CDR3 runs to 15 residues. V lost 1 base and J lost 2, with 9 bases in between. The germline V gene encodes CDR1 GTSNPN and CDR2 SVGIG (reference sequence). DNA of the CDR3: TGTGCCTGGAGTGATTTCCGCGCTGGGGCCAACGTCCTGACTTTC. Amino acids: CAWSDFRAGANVLTF.

This sequence joins TRBV30 and TRBJ1-2; 11 positions match TRBD1. The junction had 4 bases not matched to a gene; V was cut back by 0 bases and J by 10 bases. The germline V gene encodes CDR1 GTSNPN and CDR2 SVGIG (reference sequence). This CDR3 comprises 13 residues. The CDR3 sequence is CAWSVGTGGPYTF. CDR3 nucleotides: TGTGCCTGGAGTGTCGGGACAGGGGGACCCTACACCTTC.

This chain connects TRBV6-5 to TRBJ1-1; D uncertain. The germline CDR1 and CDR2 sequences are MNHEY and SVGAGI. Deletions cut 0 bases from V and 3 bases from J, with 11 bases between. This CDR3 contains 15 residues. CDR3: CASSYSGSGHTEAFF. The CDR3 DNA reads TGTGCCAGCAGTTACTCAGGGTCTGGGCACACTGAAGCTTTCTTT.

This clone has just one count. The chain combines TRBV4-3 with TRBJ2-3, with D unclear. Germline CDR1 reads LGHNA; CDR2 reads YSLEER. The CDR3 consists of 18 residues. Between the trimmed V and J ends, which lost 0 bases and 0 bases, there was a span of 16 bases. This chain's CDR3 is CASSQDVSADYSTDTQYF. The CDR3 DNA reads as TGCGCCAGCAGCCAAGATGTGTCGGCGGATTATAGCACAGATACGCAGTATTTT.

The chain is built from TRBV7-8 and TRBJ1-2, with D tentatively TRBD1 (5 bases). The CDR3 runs to 15 residues. V was cut by 0 bases and J by 7 bases, with 15 bases left in between. The germline V gene encodes CDR1 SGHVS and CDR2 FQNEAQ. The CDR3 DNA sequence: TGTGCCAGCAGCTTAGCGTCGAGGGGCCTGAGTGGCTACACCTTC. It encodes CASSLASRGLSGYTF.

This clone was seen a single time. V and J are TRBV4-3 and TRBJ2-5; D is unresolved. The CDR3 contains 13 residues. CDR1 LGHNA and CDR2 YSLEER come from the germline V gene. Trimming removed 0 bases from V and 4 bases from J, with 6 bases in between. This CDR3 is CASSQEMVETQYF. The CDR3 DNA reads TGCGCCAGCAGCCAAGAAATGGTAGAGACCCAGTACTTC.